Listed here is a single T cell receptor (beta chain). Its antigen is not identified. Data came from immunoSEQ multiplex PCR; TCRdb stores just in-frame clones and leaves some out. Here the sample spans about 120,000 clones, 85% to 95% being singletons. The data were obtained in a study of T cell responses to AZD1222 COVID-19 vaccine. Looking at the study overall: Investigators merged groups given second doses at roughly 4 or roughly 12 weeks. The study's findings and limits: Donors skewed white British and female; clonal diversity was possibly underestimated.

Germline CDR1 is MDHEN and CDR2 is SYDVKM. Between the trimmed V and J ends, which lost 8 bases and 4 bases, there was a span of 15 bases. The CDR3 extends over 14 amino acids. This TCR derives from an adult in good health. Sequenced material: peripheral blood, taken on day 0 of AZD1222 vaccination. The chain carries TRBV28 and TRBJ1-5; D is possibly TRBD1 (6 bases). The DNA for the CDR3 is TGTGCCAGCGGTCACAGGGAAACAAATCAGCCCCAGCATTTT. Residues: CASGHRETNQPQHF.